The source of this T cell receptor beta chain is a study of T cells after yellow fever vaccination. Study overall: Fractions low in cell number were prepared with SMART-Seq v4 Ultra Low Input. Study-wide results and limits: Faster peaking, at day 5 versus 15, marked a secondary response that was weaker. Most primary-vaccination clones reappeared after the booster (about 96% CD4, approximately 88% CD8).

This clonotype was seen ten or more times. Antigen unknown. TCRdb re-analysed the 5' RACE reads in MiXCR, keeping a single row per CDR3 protein. This sample carries hundreds of thousands of distinct CDR3 sequences, roughly a sixth of them seen once, and the ten largest clones take around 17%. CDR1 is SGHTA, CDR2 FQGNSA, per germline. The CDR3 contains 12 residues. V was shortened by 2 bases and J by 7 bases, with 9 bases between the two germline ends. The receptor was derived from a man between 18 and 35 years old who received the YFV17D yellow fever vaccine. The V gene is TRBV7-2, the J gene TRBJ2-7; D perhaps matches TRBD2 (6 bases). The sample here was PBMCs, taken before the yellow fever booster vaccination. Here the CDR3 DNA reads TGTGCCAGCAGCTTATACGGGGGAGAGCAGTACTTC. It encodes CASSLYGGEQYF.